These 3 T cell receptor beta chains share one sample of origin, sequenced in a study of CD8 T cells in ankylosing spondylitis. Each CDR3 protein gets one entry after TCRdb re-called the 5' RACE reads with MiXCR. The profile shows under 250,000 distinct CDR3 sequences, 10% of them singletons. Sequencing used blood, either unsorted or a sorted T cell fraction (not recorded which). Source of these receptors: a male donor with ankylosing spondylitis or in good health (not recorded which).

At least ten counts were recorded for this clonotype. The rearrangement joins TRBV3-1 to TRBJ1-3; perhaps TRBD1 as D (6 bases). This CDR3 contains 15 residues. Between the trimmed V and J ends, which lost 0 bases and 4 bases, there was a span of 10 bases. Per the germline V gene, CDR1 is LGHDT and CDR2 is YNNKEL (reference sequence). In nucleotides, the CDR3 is TGTGCCAGCAGCCAAGACCTAGGGACAGGAAACACCATATATTTT. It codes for CASSQDLGTGNTIYF.

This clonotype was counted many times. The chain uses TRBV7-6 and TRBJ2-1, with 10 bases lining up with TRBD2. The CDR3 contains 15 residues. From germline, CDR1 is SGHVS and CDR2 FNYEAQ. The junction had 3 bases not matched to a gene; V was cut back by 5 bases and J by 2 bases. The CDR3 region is CASSAGTSAYNEQFF. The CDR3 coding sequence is TGTGCCAGCAGCGCCGGGACTAGCGCCTACAATGAGCAGTTCTTC. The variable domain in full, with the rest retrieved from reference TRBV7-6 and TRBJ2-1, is GAGVSQSPRYKVTKRGQDVALRCDPISGHVSLYWYRQALGQGPEFLTYFNYEAQQDKSGLPNDRFSAERPEGSISTLTIQRTEQRDSAMYRCASSAGTSAYNEQFFGPGTRLTVL.

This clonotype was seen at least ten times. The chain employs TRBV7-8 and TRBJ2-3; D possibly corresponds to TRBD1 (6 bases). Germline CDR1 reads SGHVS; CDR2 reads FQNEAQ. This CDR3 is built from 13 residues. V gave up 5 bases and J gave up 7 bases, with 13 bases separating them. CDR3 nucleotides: TGTGCCAGCAGCCTCGACAGGTCAAATACGCAGTATTTT. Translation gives CASSLDRSNTQYF.